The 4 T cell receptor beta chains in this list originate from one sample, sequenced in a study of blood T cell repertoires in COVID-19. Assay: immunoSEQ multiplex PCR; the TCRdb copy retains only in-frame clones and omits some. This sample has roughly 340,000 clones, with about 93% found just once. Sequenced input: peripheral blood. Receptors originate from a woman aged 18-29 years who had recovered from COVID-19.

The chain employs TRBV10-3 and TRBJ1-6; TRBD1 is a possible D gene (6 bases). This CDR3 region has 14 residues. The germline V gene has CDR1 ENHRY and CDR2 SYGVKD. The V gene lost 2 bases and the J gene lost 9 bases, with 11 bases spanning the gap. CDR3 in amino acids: CAISERDTGSPLHF. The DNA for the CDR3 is TGTGCCATCAGTGAGCGGGACACCGGTTCACCCCTCCACTTT.

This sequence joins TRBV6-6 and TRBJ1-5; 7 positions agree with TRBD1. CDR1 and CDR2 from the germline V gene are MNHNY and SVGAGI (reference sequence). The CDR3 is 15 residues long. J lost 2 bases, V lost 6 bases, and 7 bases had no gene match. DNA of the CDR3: TGTGCCAGCAGGCTCGACAGGGATGGCAATCAGCCCCAGCATTTT. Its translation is CASRLDRDGNQPQHF.

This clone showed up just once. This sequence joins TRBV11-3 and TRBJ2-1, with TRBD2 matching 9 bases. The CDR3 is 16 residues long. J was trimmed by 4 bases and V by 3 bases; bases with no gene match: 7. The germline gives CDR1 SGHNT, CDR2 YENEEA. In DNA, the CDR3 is TGTGCCAGCAGCTTGGTACTAGCGGGTCTGTACAATGAGCAGTTCTTC. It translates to CASSLVLAGLYNEQFF.

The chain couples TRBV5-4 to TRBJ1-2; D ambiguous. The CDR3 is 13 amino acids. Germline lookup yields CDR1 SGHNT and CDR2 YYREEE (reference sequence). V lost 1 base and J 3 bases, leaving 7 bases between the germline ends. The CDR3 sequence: CASSLTRDYGYTF. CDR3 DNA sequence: TGTGCCAGCAGCTTGACTAGGGACTATGGCTACACCTTC.